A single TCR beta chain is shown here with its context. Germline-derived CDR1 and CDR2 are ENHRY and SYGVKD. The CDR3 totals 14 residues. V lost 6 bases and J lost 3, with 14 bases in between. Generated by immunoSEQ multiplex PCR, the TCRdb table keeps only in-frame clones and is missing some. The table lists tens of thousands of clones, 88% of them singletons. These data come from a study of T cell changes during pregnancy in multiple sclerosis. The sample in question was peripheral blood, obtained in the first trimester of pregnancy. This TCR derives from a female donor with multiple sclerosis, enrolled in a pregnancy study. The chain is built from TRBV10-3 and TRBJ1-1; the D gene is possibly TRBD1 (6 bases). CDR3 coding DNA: TGTGCCATCAGAGAACCAGGGGACGACACTGAAGCTTTCTTT. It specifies CAIREPGDDTEAFF.